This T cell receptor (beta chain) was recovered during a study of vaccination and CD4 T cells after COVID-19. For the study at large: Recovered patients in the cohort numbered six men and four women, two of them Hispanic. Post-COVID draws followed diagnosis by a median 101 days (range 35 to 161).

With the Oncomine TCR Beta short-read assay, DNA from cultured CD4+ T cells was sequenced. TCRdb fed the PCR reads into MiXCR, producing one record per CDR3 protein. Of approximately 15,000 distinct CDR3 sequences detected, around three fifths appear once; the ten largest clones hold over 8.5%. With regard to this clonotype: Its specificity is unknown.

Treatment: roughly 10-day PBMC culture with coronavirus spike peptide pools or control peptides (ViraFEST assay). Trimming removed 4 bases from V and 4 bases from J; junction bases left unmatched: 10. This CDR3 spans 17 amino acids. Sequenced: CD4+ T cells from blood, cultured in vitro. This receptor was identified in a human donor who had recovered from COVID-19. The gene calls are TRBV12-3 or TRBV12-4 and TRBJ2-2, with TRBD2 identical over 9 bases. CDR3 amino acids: CASSSLGAGGGTGELFF. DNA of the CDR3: TGTGCCAGCAGTTCCCTGGGGGCGGGAGGGGGCACCGGGGAGCTGTTTTTT.